These 14 T cell receptor beta chains originate from one sample sequenced in a study of CD8 T cells in ankylosing spondylitis. MiXCR, applied by TCRdb to the 5' RACE reads, yields one record per CDR3 protein. The data show 380,000 or so distinct CDR3 sequences, 20% to 25% seen once. Material: blood, either unsorted or a sorted T cell fraction (not recorded which). The receptors here all came from a male donor with ankylosing spondylitis or in good health (not recorded which).

This clonotype has a handful of counts. The genes are TRBV28 and TRBJ2-7, with TRBD1 matching 8 bases. CDR1 and CDR2 (germline): MDHEN, SYDVKM. The V segment lost 5 bases and the J segment 5 bases; nucleotides outside the gene matches: 11. The CDR3 extends over 15 amino acids. CDR3 protein: CASSTIRQGINEQYF. The CDR3 region has the DNA TGTGCCAGCAGTACCATCCGACAGGGGATCAACGAGCAGTACTTC.

This chain connects TRBV28 to TRBJ2-3; D is uncertain. The CDR3 loop spans 15 amino acids. Deletions cut 4 bases from V and 1 base from J, with 12 bases between. The germline gives CDR1 MDHEN, CDR2 SYDVKM. CDR3: CASSYVTEGTDTQYF. The CDR3 region has the DNA TGTGCCAGCAGTTATGTCACAGAGGGCACAGATACGCAGTATTTT. Variable domain in full (rest from reference TRBV28 and TRBJ2-3): DVKVTQSSRYLVKRTGEKVFLECVQDMDHENMFWYRQDPGLGLRLIYFSYDVKMKEKGDIPEGYSVSREKKERFSLILESASTNQTSMYLCASSYVTEGTDTQYFGPGTRLTVL.

The rearrangement joins TRBV25-1 to TRBJ2-1; TRBD2 agrees at 10 bases. Germline V lookup: CDR1 MGHDK, CDR2 SYGVNS. This CDR3 has 15 residues. Germline trimming cut 1 base from V and 9 bases from J; bases unmatched to any gene: 6. The CDR3 spells CASSEWSGGAGEQFF. CDR3 nucleotide sequence: TGTGCCAGCAGTGAATGGAGCGGGGGGGCCGGTGAGCAGTTCTTC.

V gene TRBV4-1 combines with J gene TRBJ2-1; D might be TRBD1 or TRBD2, each matching 6 bases. The length of the CDR3 is 15 residues. CDR1 is MGHRA, CDR2 YSYEKL, per germline. With 4 bases removed from V and 3 bases from J, the gap between germline ends came to 13 bases. The CDR3 sequence: CASSPYGGLYNEQFF. DNA for the CDR3: TGCGCCAGCAGCCCCTATGGGGGGCTCTACAATGAGCAGTTCTTC.

This clonotype was seen only a few times. The rearrangement uses TRBV4-1 and TRBJ2-1; weak D call: TRBD2 (5 bases). Deletions cut 1 base from V and 3 bases from J, with 10 bases between. CDR1 is MGHRA, CDR2 YSYEKL, per germline. CDR3 length: 15 amino acids. CDR3 sequence: CASSQVGESYNEQFF. Here the CDR3 DNA reads TGCGCCAGCAGCCAAGTCGGGGAGAGCTACAATGAGCAGTTCTTC.

The J gene is TRBJ1-5, the V gene TRBV28; D call uncertain. In germline, CDR1 is MDHEN, CDR2 SYDVKM. Trimming left V 3 bases short and J 7 bases short, with 16 bases between. CDR3 length: 15 residues. The CDR3, as DNA: TGTGCCAGCAGTTTCTCCAGGCCCCGGTTCCAGCCCCAGCATTTT. This gives the protein CASSFSRPRFQPQHF. Filled out from reference TRBV28 and TRBJ1-5, the complete variable domain reads DVKVTQSSRYLVKRTGEKVFLECVQDMDHENMFWYRQDPGLGLRLIYFSYDVKMKEKGDIPEGYSVSREKKERFSLILESASTNQTSMYLCASSFSRPRFQPQHFGDGTRLSIL.

V gene TRBV6-1 combines with J gene TRBJ2-5, with TRBD2 matching over 14 bases. The germline V gene has CDR1 MNHNS and CDR2 SASEGT. J gave up 5 bases and V 5 bases, and 10 bases lay outside the gene matches. CDR3 length: 17 amino acids. The CDR3 nucleotides are TGTGCCAGCAGTCCTTTTGGACTAGCGGGGGGTCGCGAGACCCAGTACTTC. It is translated as CASSPFGLAGGRETQYF.

This clonotype was observed a handful of times. The V call is TRBV7-9, the J call TRBJ1-1; D perhaps matches TRBD1 (5 bases). The CDR3 is made up of 14 amino acids. The V end was cut by 3 bases, the J end by 4 bases, with 12 bases between. CDR1 and CDR2 from the germline V gene are SEHNR and FQNEAQ (reference sequence). CDR3: CASSLGGLSTEAFF. CDR3 in DNA: TGTGCCAGCAGCTTGGGGGGTTTGAGCACTGAAGCTTTCTTT.

This chain uses TRBV2 with TRBJ2-1, with 9 bases that match TRBD2. CDR3 length equals 13 residues. CDR1 and CDR2 (germline): SNHLY, FYNNEI. Losses at the gene ends were 4 bases for V and 10 bases for J; bases not matched to a gene: 5. The CDR3 DNA follows: TGTGCCAGCAGTGTGGGTCTAGCGGGGGAGCAGTTCTTC. Translating gives CASSVGLAGEQFF.

This clonotype was counted a few times. J is TRBJ2-3 and V is TRBV7-9, with 7 bases fitting TRBD1. The CDR3 loop spans 14 amino acids. Germline CDR1 reads SEHNR; CDR2 reads FQNEAQ (reference sequence). The V and J ends lost 6 bases and 5 bases, in that order; junction bases with no gene match: 8. The CDR3 bases are TGTGCCAGCAGAAGCGACAGGGTTGTAGATACGCAGTATTTT. Protein sequence: CASRSDRVVDTQYF.

This clonotype was seen more than once but under ten times. The rearrangement uses TRBV20-1 and TRBJ1-2, with 9 bases matching TRBD1. The CDR3 runs to 17 residues. J gave up 2 bases and V 0 bases, and 10 bases lay outside the gene matches. CDR1 DFQATT and CDR2 SNEGSKA come from the germline V gene (reference sequence). CDR3 residues: CSARDLARDRENYGYTF. In DNA form, the CDR3 reads TGCAGTGCTAGAGATTTGGCCCGGGACAGGGAAAACTATGGCTACACCTTC.

This chain uses TRBV27 with TRBJ2-4; D is uncertain. Trimming shortened V by 8 bases and J by 0 bases, and 5 bases separated the two germline ends. This CDR3 comprises 12 residues. The germline V gene has CDR1 MNHEY and CDR2 SMNVEV (reference sequence). The CDR3 reads CASGLAKNIQYF. CDR3 sequence (DNA): TGTGCCAGCGGGCTAGCCAAAAACATTCAGTACTTC.

This clonotype was seen a handful of times. This chain uses TRBV7-8 with TRBJ2-2; D is ambiguous. Per the germline V gene, CDR1 is SGHVS and CDR2 is FQNEAQ. CDR3 length equals 11 residues. The germline V and J ends were trimmed by 10 bases and 5 bases, with 8 bases remaining between them. CDR3 bases: TGTGCCACCACAGTGACCGGGGAGCTGTTTTTT. Translated: CATTVTGELFF. The full variable domain, rest sourced from reference TRBV7-8 and TRBJ2-2, is GAGVSQSPRYKVAKRGQDVALRCDPISGHVSLFWYQQALGQGPEFLTYFQNEAQLDKSGLPSDRFFAERPEGSVSTLKIQRTQQEDSAVYLCATTVTGELFFGEGSRLTVL.

The chain uses TRBV2 and TRBJ2-1; D not resolved. CDR1 and CDR2 from the germline V gene are SNHLY and FYNNEI. Deletions cut 1 base from V and 4 bases from J, with 11 bases between. The CDR3 loop spans 15 amino acids. The CDR3 DNA sequence: TGTGCCAGCAGTGAAGGCCTGCCCAGGTACAATGAGCAGTTCTTC. This gives the protein CASSEGLPRYNEQFF.